This is a list of T cell receptor beta chains from one sample in a study of control samples from healthy donors and cancer patients. The table came from immunoSEQ multiplex PCR; TCRdb's copy has only in-frame clones and leaves some out. The sample consists of 75,000 to 90,000 clones, around 90% of them appearing once. The sequencing sample was made of PBMCs. The origin of the receptors is a woman between 45 and 60 years old with colorectal cancer. Both conserved end residues are part of each CDR3. The order of the fields is V gene, D gene, J gene, clone size, CDR3 protein, CDR3 DNA. The D gene is left open where the match is weak. Clone size, where shown, is once, few, many, or a class for clones that have expanded.

>TRBV11-1|TRBD1|TRBJ2-5|once
CASSFGQGIQETQYF
TGTGCCAGCAGCTTCGGACAGGGGATTCAAGAGACCCAGTACTTC
>TRBV5-8|TRBD1|TRBJ1-1|.
CASSSGQGAVTEAFF
TGTGCCAGCAGCTCGGGACAGGGGGCGGTCACTGAAGCTTTCTTT
>TRBV29-1|.|TRBJ1-1|.
CSVSGKGHTEAFF
TGCAGCGTCTCAGGGAAGGGGCACACTGAAGCTTTCTTT
>TRBV6-4|TRBD2|TRBJ2-3|.
CASSDDPSSGGFADTQYF
TGTGCCAGCAGTGACGACCCCTCTAGCGGGGGGTTCGCAGATACGCAGTATTTT
>TRBV28|.|TRBJ1-2|.
CASSLAGRGYTF
TGTGCCAGCAGTTTAGCCGGACGGGGCTACACCTTC
>TRBV6-5|TRBD1|TRBJ1-4|once
CASSYRGQGNEKLFF
TGTGCCAGCAGTTACCGGGGACAGGGGAATGAAAAACTGTTTTTT
>TRBV7-8|.|TRBJ1-5|.
CASTPEFHLSNQPQHF
TGTGCCAGCACCCCGGAGTTTCACCTTAGCAATCAGCCCCAGCATTTT
>TRBV6-6|TRBD1|TRBJ1-2|.
CASRATGYEGYTF
TGTGCCAGCAGGGCGACAGGGTACGAGGGCTACACCTTC
>TRBV19|.|TRBJ1-1|.
CASSIDRDKNTEAFF
TGTGCCAGTAGTATAGATCGGGACAAGAACACTGAAGCTTTCTTT
>TRBV5-1|TRBD2|TRBJ2-3|.
CASSSMDGTNTDTQYF
TGCGCCAGCAGCTCTATGGACGGGACTAACACAGATACGCAGTATTTT
>TRBV12-3/TRBV12-4|TRBD1|TRBJ1-6|few
CASSPTDRVDLHF
TGTGCCAGCAGTCCGACGGACAGGGTGGACCTCCACTTT
>TRBV25-1|TRBD1|TRBJ1-1|.
CASHPGQGKVTEAFF
TGTGCCAGCCACCCGGGACAGGGGAAGGTCACTGAAGCTTTCTTT
>TRBV10-3|TRBD1|TRBJ1-1|.
CAAQPQGVGTEAFF
TGTGCCGCGCAACCACAGGGGGTGGGCACTGAAGCTTTCTTT
>TRBV4-3|.|TRBJ2-3|once
CASSQERAGSTDTQYF
TGCGCCAGCAGCCAAGAGAGAGCAGGGAGCACAGATACGCAGTATTTT
>TRBV30|.|TRBJ1-5|.
CAWTEGAVNRGQLQHF
TGTGCCTGGACCGAAGGGGCGGTAAATAGGGGTCAGCTCCAGCATTTT
>TRBV5-6|.|TRBJ1-1|.
CASSSWTVLNTEAFF
TGTGCCAGCAGCTCTTGGACAGTTTTGAACACTGAAGCTTTCTTT